The 13 T cell receptor beta chains in this list originate from one sample, sequenced in a study of blood T cell repertoires in COVID-19. Some clones are missing from TCRdb's copy, which holds only in-frame ones; the method was immunoSEQ multiplex PCR. The sample lists some 320,000 clones, 89% occurring once. The sequenced sample was PBMCs or T cells enriched from blood (not recorded which). These receptors all stem from a woman aged 45-65 years who had been exposed to COVID-19.

The chain carries TRBV6-5 and TRBJ2-2; tentative D call: TRBD1 (6 bases). Trimming removed 7 bases at V and 2 bases at J, with 14 bases between. Germline V lookup: CDR1 MNHEY, CDR2 SVGAGI. The CDR3 has 15 amino acids. Here the CDR3 reads CASTYRDPNTGELFF. The DNA of the CDR3 is TGTGCCAGCACCTACAGGGACCCAAACACCGGGGAGCTGTTTTTT.

The gene calls are TRBV13 and TRBJ2-7, with D perhaps TRBD1 (6 bases). The CDR3 has 13 residues. Germline assignment: CDR1 PRHDT and CDR2 FYEKMQ (reference sequence). Trimming left V 7 bases short and J 7 bases short, with 17 bases between. This CDR3 reads CASTGQGRGEQYF. The CDR3 nucleotides read TGTGCCAGCACTGGGCAGGGAAGGGGGGAGCAGTACTTC.

V gene TRBV2 combines with J gene TRBJ1-2; D uncertain. Germline CDR1 and CDR2: SNHLY and FYNNEI. The CDR3 length is 16 residues. V lost 0 bases and J lost 4, with 15 bases in between. CDR3 sequence: CASSEAGGGLGYGYTF. The DNA for the CDR3 is TGTGCCAGCAGTGAAGCGGGAGGTGGCCTTGGCTATGGCTACACCTTC.

The gene calls are TRBV6-5 and TRBJ2-4; the D is unclear. V was trimmed by 6 bases and J by 1 base, leaving 10 bases between them. The CDR3 has 14 residues. Germline loops: CDR1 MNHEY, CDR2 SVGAGI. CDR3 amino acids: CASRSAGAKNIQYF. In DNA, the CDR3 is TGTGCCAGCAGGTCGGCCGGGGCCAAAAACATTCAGTACTTC.

The chain joins TRBV10-3 to TRBJ2-7; 8 nucleotides agree with TRBD1. Germline V CDR1 and CDR2: ENHRY, SYGVKD. V lost 6 bases, J lost 5 bases, and 9 bases stayed unmatched. This CDR3 spans 14 amino acids. CDR3 coding DNA: TGTGCCATCAGGGGAATAACAGGGGGTGACGAGCAGTACTTC. Protein: CAIRGITGGDEQYF.

This clone was picked up one time. The J gene is TRBJ1-4, the V gene TRBV2; D is unclear. CDR1 SNHLY and CDR2 FYNNEI come from the germline V gene. Between the trimmed V and J ends, which lost 6 bases and 7 bases, there was a span of 6 bases. The CDR3 runs 11 residues. CDR3 nucleotides: TGTGCCAGCAGCTACAGTGAAAAACTGTTTTTT. It codes for CASSYSEKLFF.

J is TRBJ1-1 and V is TRBV4-1; possible D gene TRBD1, 5 bases. V gave up 0 bases and J gave up 7 bases, with 15 bases separating them. CDR1 and CDR2 from the germline V gene are MGHRA and YSYEKL. This CDR3 is 15 amino acids long. The CDR3 nucleotides read TGCGCCAGCAGCCAAGAGTCAGGGTTTGATATTGAAGCTTTCTTT. Amino acids: CASSQESGFDIEAFF.

The chain links TRBV5-1 to TRBJ1-1; D is ambiguous. CDR1 and CDR2 (germline): SGHRS, YFSETQ. The CDR3 has 13 amino acids. Between the trimmed V and J ends, which lost 0 bases and 6 bases, there was a span of 9 bases. CDR3 sequence (DNA): TGCGCCAGCAGCTTGGGCGAACGTTCTGAAGCTTTCTTT. It specifies CASSLGERSEAFF.

The V and J genes are TRBV19 and TRBJ1-4, with a tentative D call TRBD1 (6 bases). In germline, CDR1 is LNHDA, CDR2 SQIVND (reference sequence). Trimming stripped 5 bases from V and 0 bases from J, with 10 bases between. The length of the CDR3 is 15 residues. This chain's CDR3 is CASSFTGTTNEKLFF. CDR3 coding DNA: TGTGCCAGTAGTTTTACAGGGACAACTAATGAAAAACTGTTTTTT. Supplemented by reference TRBV19 and TRBJ1-4, the full variable domain reads DGGITQSPKYLFRKEGQNVTLSCEQNLNHDAMYWYRQDPGQGLRLIYYSQIVNDFQKGDIAEGYSVSREKKESFPLTVTSAQKNPTAFYLCASSFTGTTNEKLFFGSGTQLSVL.

This chain links TRBV27 with TRBJ2-1; D is ambiguous. Germline values: CDR1 MNHEY, CDR2 SMNVEV (reference sequence). The length of the CDR3 is 15 residues. V was cut by 6 bases and J by 9 bases, with 21 bases left in between. The CDR3 nucleotides are TGTGCCAGCAGATCAAGCCTTTCCCCCCTCATTGAGCAGTTCTTC. Amino acids: CASRSSLSPLIEQFF.

The rearrangement uses TRBV5-6 and TRBJ2-2, with 7 positions matching TRBD1. J was trimmed by 6 bases and V by 4 bases; bases with no gene match: 3. The CDR3 is made up of 13 amino acids. CDR1 and CDR2 from the germline V gene are SGHDT and YYEEEE. The CDR3 DNA reads TGTGCCAGCAGCCACGGGACAGCCGGGGAGCTGTTTTTT. It codes for CASSHGTAGELFF.

The CDR3 nucleotides read TGTGCCAGCAGCTTAGAGCCTAACTATGGCTACACCTTC. Encoded protein: CASSLEPNYGYTF. The chain links TRBV7-2 to TRBJ1-2; D not certain. This CDR3 is 13 amino acids long. The V gene lost 1 base and the J gene lost 0 bases, with 3 bases spanning the gap. Germline V gene data show CDR1 as SGHTA and CDR2 as FQGNSA.

This chain uses TRBV5-4 with TRBJ2-7, with TRBD1 matching over 7 bases. The ends lost 4 bases at V and 2 bases at J; junction bases unmatched: 6. Germline V gene data show CDR1 as SGHNT and CDR2 as YYREEE (reference sequence). The CDR3 sequence is 14 residues long. CDR3 DNA: TGTGCCAGCAGCCCGGGACAGCAGACCTACGAGCAGTACTTC. Translation gives CASSPGQQTYEQYF.